The clone carrying this TCR beta chain appeared a single time. This specimen belongs to a study of CD8+CD57+ T cells in acquired aplastic anemia. Sequencing involved patients with CD8+CD57+ cell expansion previously shown by flow cytometry. TCR beta VDJ combinations and CDR3 sequences were profiled from genomic DNA. Each CDR3 protein is one row after TCRdb ran MiXCR on the reads. The table shows 260,000 or so distinct CDR3 sequences, with 82% occurring only once. The length of the CDR3 is 14 residues. The germline gives CDR1 SQVTM, CDR2 ANQGSEA. The source material was sorted CD4+, CD8+, or CD8+CD57+ T cells (not recorded which) from PBMCs. This chain connects TRBV29-1 to TRBJ2-5; TRBD2 aligns across 10 bases. The DNA end is a closer match to TRBJ2-1, so the J assignment may be wrong. The sequence was obtained from a human donor with aplastic anemia. CDR3 bases: TGCAGCGCTAGCCCTAGCGGGGGTCACGATGAGCAGTTCTTC. Its translation is CSASPSGGHDEQFF.